The 21 T cell receptor beta chains in this list originate from one sample, sequenced in a study of cytomegalovirus exposure and HLA in healthy donors. Primers included in the PCR were 60 Vbeta and 13 Jbeta primers. Sequenced by immunoSEQ multiplex PCR; TCRdb stores in-frame clones only, minus some. The sample shows some 86,000 clones, about 76% of them seen only once. The sequenced material came from PBMCs. These receptors were collected from a woman between 40 and 50 years old in good health and CMV-seropositive.

The chain combines TRBV7-9 with TRBJ1-1; 9 nucleotides match TRBD1. This CDR3 is built from 14 residues. V was pared by 6 bases and J by 8 bases, with 10 bases of the junction left unmatched. CDR1 and CDR2 (germline): SEHNR, FQNEAQ (reference sequence). This chain's CDR3 is CASSPTSGTGEAFF. The CDR3 bases are TGTGCCAGCAGTCCTACTTCCGGGACAGGGGAAGCTTTCTTT.

The rearrangement links TRBV19 to TRBJ1-1; weak D call: TRBD1 (5 bases). Germline loops: CDR1 LNHDA, CDR2 SQIVND (reference sequence). Trimming took 4 bases from V and 0 from J, leaving 15 bases between them. The CDR3 has 16 amino acids. CDR3 sequence: CASSNIRELLNTEAFF. In nucleotides, the CDR3 is TGTGCCAGTAGTAATATCAGGGAACTCCTGAACACTGAAGCTTTCTTT.

V and J are TRBV28 and TRBJ2-3; TRBD1 agrees at 10 bases. The germline CDR1 and CDR2 sequences are MDHEN and SYDVKM. The CDR3 is 13 amino acids. The ends lost 10 bases at V and 4 bases at J; junction bases unmatched: 5. CDR3 coding DNA: TGTGCCACCCGACAGGGGGCGGCAGATACGCAGTATTTT. Translating gives CATRQGAADTQYF.

This clone appeared once. V and J are TRBV6-5 and TRBJ1-5; D is perhaps TRBD1 (6 bases). V gave up 6 bases and J gave up 4 bases, with 10 bases separating them. The CDR3 has 13 residues. From germline, CDR1 is MNHEY and CDR2 SVGAGI. The CDR3 spells CASRPTGNQPQHF. CDR3 coding DNA: TGTGCCAGCAGACCGACAGGAAATCAGCCCCAGCATTTT.

This clone appeared once. This sequence joins TRBV7-9 and TRBJ2-1; 9 bases line up with TRBD2. The junction had 12 bases not matched to a gene; V was cut back by 4 bases and J by 8 bases. The CDR3 is made up of 16 amino acids. Germline V gives CDR1 SEHNR, CDR2 FQNEAQ (reference sequence). CDR3 DNA sequence: TGTGCCAGCAGCTCCCTAACGAGCGGGAGGTTCTATGAGCAGTTCTTC. Protein sequence: CASSSLTSGRFYEQFF.

The gene calls are TRBV30 and TRBJ2-5; D is unclear. The J call may be mistaken, given a closer DNA end match to TRBJ2-7. CDR3 size: 11 residues. The germline V gene encodes CDR1 GTSNPN and CDR2 SVGIG (reference sequence). In DNA form, the CDR3 reads TGTGCCTGGAGTCTTTATAACGAGCAGTACTTC. It specifies CAWSLYNEQYF.

The chain employs TRBV9 and TRBJ2-3; 10 bases line up with TRBD2. This CDR3 contains 15 residues. From germline, CDR1 is SGDLS and CDR2 YYNGEE. The ends lost 6 bases at V and 4 bases at J; junction bases unmatched: 8. The CDR3 is CASNPSGRTADTQYF. The CDR3 DNA reads as TGTGCCAGCAACCCTAGCGGGAGAACTGCAGATACGCAGTATTTT. The full variable domain, completed using reference TRBV9 and TRBJ2-3, is DSGVTQTPKHLITATGQRVTLRCSPRSGDLSVYWYQQSLDQGLQFLIQYYNGEERAKGNILERFSAQQFPDLHSELNLSSLELGDSALYFCASNPSGRTADTQYFGPGTRLTVL.

In DNA form, the CDR3 reads TGTGCCAGCAGGGGTAGGGAGAAAGAGACCCAGTACTTC. Residues: CASRGREKETQYF. This chain joins TRBV14 and TRBJ2-5, with D possibly TRBD2 on 5 matching bases. The germline V gene has CDR1 SGHDN and CDR2 FVKESK. Deletions cut 6 bases from V and 3 bases from J, with 11 bases between. The CDR3 consists of 13 residues.

V usage is TRBV27 and J usage is TRBJ2-3; TRBD2 aligns across 7 bases. CDR1 and CDR2 (germline): MNHEY, SMNVEV (reference sequence). V was clipped by 4 bases and J by 5 bases; unmatched bases: 9. The CDR3 is 15 amino acids. The CDR3 DNA reads as TGTGCCAGCAGTTCCCGGGTAACGGGGGGAGATACGCAGTATTTT. Translation gives CASSSRVTGGDTQYF.

The chain couples TRBV5-6 to TRBJ1-5, with 11 nucleotides matching TRBD1. V lost 1 base and J lost 5; bases outside the gene matches: 5. The CDR3 runs 16 residues. Germline V gene sequence: CDR1 SGHDT, CDR2 YYEEEE. CDR3 residues: CASSLQVGQGDQPQHF. CDR3 nucleotide sequence: TGTGCCAGCAGCTTGCAGGTGGGACAGGGGGATCAGCCCCAGCATTTT.

The chain links TRBV20-1 to TRBJ1-5; possibly TRBD1 for D (5 bases). Germline V gene sequence: CDR1 DFQATT, CDR2 SNEGSKA (reference sequence). This CDR3 region has 11 residues. The CDR3 sequence: CSADSSQPQHF. CDR3 nucleotides: TGCAGCGCTGACAGTAGTCAGCCCCAGCATTTT.

The chain recombines TRBV7-9 with TRBJ2-7; 7 bases fit TRBD1. CDR1 SEHNR and CDR2 FQNEAQ come from the germline V gene (reference sequence). The CDR3 totals 13 residues. With V trimmed by 10 bases and J by 0 bases, 6 bases remained unmatched. For the CDR3, the DNA is TGTGCCACCTCGGACAGGAACTCCTACGAGCAGTACTTC. It codes for CATSDRNSYEQYF.

In DNA form, the CDR3 reads TGTGCCAGTAATTCAGAGCCCACGGGGAACACTGAAGCTTTCTTT. Translating it yields CASNSEPTGNTEAFF. The V gene is TRBV19, the J gene TRBJ1-1, with D hard to call. Germline V gives CDR1 LNHDA, CDR2 SQIVND (reference sequence). CDR3 length: 15 amino acids. The germline V and J ends were trimmed by 7 bases and 1 base, with 16 bases remaining between them.

This chain uses TRBV19 with TRBJ1-4; TRBD1 aligns across 7 bases. CDR1 and CDR2 (germline): LNHDA, SQIVND (reference sequence). The V gene end was trimmed by 5 bases and the J gene end by 1 base; junction bases not matched to a gene: 1. The CDR3 is made up of 14 amino acids. CDR3 in DNA: TGTGCCAGTAGTCACAGGGGAACTAATGAAAAACTGTTTTTT. Its translation: CASSHRGTNEKLFF.

This chain connects TRBV5-5 to TRBJ1-3, with D possibly matching TRBD1 (5 bases). The germline V gene encodes CDR1 SGHKS and CDR2 YYEKEE (reference sequence). Trimming shortened V by 0 bases and J by 4 bases, and 14 bases separated the two germline ends. The CDR3 loop spans 16 amino acids. CDR3 coding DNA: TGTGCCAGCAGCTTGGTGGACACCGTATCCGGAAACACCATATATTTT. It specifies CASSLVDTVSGNTIYF.

This chain links TRBV28 with TRBJ2-7; TRBD1 matches 8 bases. Germline assignment: CDR1 MDHEN and CDR2 SYDVKM. The CDR3 loop spans 14 amino acids. The ends lost 6 bases at V and 6 bases at J; junction bases unmatched: 10. The CDR3 DNA reads as TGTGCCAGCAGCAGGTCCAGGGGGCTTCGCGAGCAGTACTTC. Protein product: CASSRSRGLREQYF.

CDR3 residues: CASSSFYEQYF. As DNA, the CDR3 is TGTGCCAGCAGTTCGTTCTACGAGCAGTACTTC. This rearrangement joins TRBV28 to TRBJ2-7, with unresolved D. CDR1 and CDR2 (germline): MDHEN, SYDVKM. The CDR3 is 11 residues long. V was clipped by 4 bases and J by 3 bases, with 4 bases between them.

This chain uses TRBV9 with TRBJ1-2; D is possibly TRBD1 (5 bases). Germline lookup yields CDR1 SGDLS and CDR2 YYNGEE. V was cut by 0 bases and J by 8 bases, with 14 bases left in between. CDR3 length: 14 amino acids. Here the CDR3 DNA reads TGTGCCAGCAGCGTAGCTGGAGGGGCCGGGGGCTACACCTTC. This codes for CASSVAGGAGGYTF.

This clone occurred a few times. The chain links TRBV9 to TRBJ2-3; D possibly corresponds to TRBD1 (6 bases). The V and J ends lost 4 bases and 3 bases respectively, with 12 bases between them. Germline V gives CDR1 SGDLS, CDR2 YYNGEE. The CDR3 has 14 residues. This CDR3 is CASSPTGQTDTQYF. Written as DNA, the CDR3 is TGTGCCAGCAGCCCAACTGGACAGACAGATACGCAGTATTTT.

The gene calls are TRBV10-2 and TRBJ2-3; no clear D. The V and J ends lost 2 bases and 1 base respectively, with 10 bases between them. There are 15 residues in the CDR3. Germline CDR1 WSHSY, CDR2 SAAADI. CDR3 residues: CASSEVGWGTDTQYF. CDR3 in DNA: TGCGCCAGCAGTGAGGTCGGGTGGGGCACAGATACGCAGTATTTT.

The V and J genes are TRBV30 and TRBJ2-5; maybe TRBD1 (6 bases). The CDR3 has 14 amino acids. V lost 2 bases, J lost 4 bases, and 14 bases lay in between. The germline gives CDR1 GTSNPN, CDR2 SVGIG (reference sequence). The DNA for the CDR3 is TGTGCCTGGAGTAAAGGGGGAACGGGAGAGACCCAGTACTTC. Translation gives CAWSKGGTGETQYF.